The T cell receptor (beta chain) described here comes from a study of regulatory T cells in long-lasting Graves disease. The time point denotes: newly diagnosed GD, antithyroid drugs for less than 3 months. The TCR library was prepared using RNA isolated from PBMCs. Construction of TCR beta libraries relied on iRepertoire HTBI primers and on Arm-PCR targeting CDR3 regions. MiXCR was run by TCRdb on the multiplex PCR reads, yielding one entry per CDR3 protein. The sample records approximately 350,000 distinct CDR3 sequences, about 17% being singletons. Separately, the same data were catalogued under a study of T cells in Graves' hyperthyroidism and ophthalmopathy.

This sequence originates from a woman in her late teens or twenties with Graves disease. The source was peripheral blood mononuclear cells (PBMCs), collected at new diagnosis, from a patient treated with antithyroid drugs.

Here the CDR3 reads CASSPRTTGRVLYGYTF. Written as DNA, the CDR3 is TGTGCCAGCAGTCCACGGACGACAGGGAGAGTTCTCTATGGCTACACCTTC. This chain connects TRBV6-2 or TRBV6-3 to TRBJ1-2; 7 bases fit TRBD1. The V gene's germline CDR1 is MNHEY and CDR2 SVGEGT. This CDR3 has 17 amino acids. The V segment lost 5 bases and the J segment 4 bases; nucleotides outside the gene matches: 16.